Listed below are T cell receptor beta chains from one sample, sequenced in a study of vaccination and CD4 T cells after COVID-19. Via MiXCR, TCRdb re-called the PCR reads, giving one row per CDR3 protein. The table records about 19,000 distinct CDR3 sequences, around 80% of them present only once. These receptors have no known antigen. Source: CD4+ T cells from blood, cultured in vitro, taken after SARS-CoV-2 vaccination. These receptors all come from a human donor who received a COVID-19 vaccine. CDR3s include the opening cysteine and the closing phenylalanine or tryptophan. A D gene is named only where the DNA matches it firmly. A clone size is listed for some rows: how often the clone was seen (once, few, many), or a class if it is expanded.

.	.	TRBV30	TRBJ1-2	CAWSVKGVYYGYTF	TGTGCCTGGAGCGTCAAGGGGGTATACTATGGCTACACCTTC
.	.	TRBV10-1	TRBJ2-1	CASSESRLQGMREQFF	TGCGCCAGCAGTGAGTCCCGCTTGCAAGGTATGCGTGAGCAGTTCTTC
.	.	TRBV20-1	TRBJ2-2	CSANGNTGELFF	TGCAGTGCTAACGGTAACACCGGGGAGCTGTTTTTT
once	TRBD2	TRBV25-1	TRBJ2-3	CASSGASGDLSSTDTQYF	TGTGCCAGCAGTGGGGCTAGCGGGGACCTTTCTAGCACAGATACGCAGTATTTT
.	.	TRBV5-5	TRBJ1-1	CASSLAWGRDTEAFF	TGTGCCAGCAGCTTGGCATGGGGTCGGGACACTGAAGCTTTCTTT
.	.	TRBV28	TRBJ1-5	CASRFSGRGGIQPQHF	TGTGCCAGCAGATTCTCGGGTCGAGGGGGGATTCAGCCCCAGCATTTT
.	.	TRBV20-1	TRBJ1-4	CSARTAANEKLFF	TGCAGTGCTAGGACAGCGGCAAATGAAAAACTGTTTTTT
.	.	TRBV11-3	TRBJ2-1	CASSHTDGPYNEQFF	TGTGCCAGCAGCCACACGGACGGTCCCTACAATGAGCAGTTCTTC
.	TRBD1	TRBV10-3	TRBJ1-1	CAIRPNSGQGGNTEAFF	TGTGCCATCAGACCAAACTCGGGACAGGGTGGGAACACTGAAGCTTTCTTT
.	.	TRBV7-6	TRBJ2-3	CASSLGGLVTDTQYF	TGTGCCAGCAGCCTTGGCGGGCTGGTCACAGATACGCAGTATTTT
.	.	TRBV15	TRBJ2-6	CATSRPGSSGANVLTF	TGTGCCACCAGCAGACCAGGTAGTTCTGGGGCCAACGTCCTGACTTTC
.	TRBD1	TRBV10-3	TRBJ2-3	CAISTTGFSPDTQYF	TGTGCCATCAGCACGACAGGGTTCTCACCAGATACGCAGTATTTT
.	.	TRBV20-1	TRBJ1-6	CSARDGVDRYNSPLHF	TGCAGTGCTAGAGACGGAGTAGACAGATATAATTCACCCCTCCACTTT
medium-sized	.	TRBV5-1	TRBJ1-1	CASSLEQMNTEAFF	TGCGCCAGCAGCTTGGAACAGATGAACACTGAAGCTTTCTTT
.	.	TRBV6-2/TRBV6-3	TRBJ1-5	CASRTTGTGQPQHF	TGTGCCAGCAGAACTACAGGGACGGGGCAGCCCCAGCATTTT
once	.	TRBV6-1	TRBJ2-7	CASSEARASSYEQYF	TGTGCCAGCAGTGAAGCTAGGGCCAGCTCCTACGAGCAGTACTTC
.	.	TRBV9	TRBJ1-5	CASSIGPDGNQPQHF	TGTGCCAGCAGCATCGGACCTGACGGCAATCAGCCCCAGCATTTT